This T cell receptor (beta chain) was recovered during a study of T cells in narcolepsy. Looking at the study overall: Donors had narcolepsy type 1 or type 2, or were healthy controls. General study findings and limits: Autoreactive clonotypes reportedly recurred in blood of same and different patients, not controls. Autoreactive clone sequences were missing from some blood memory CD4+ repertoires. Autoreactive HCRT-specific and TRIB2-specific clonotypes were marked in same-patient CSF-versus-blood CD4+ comparisons.

The table came from immunoSEQ multiplex PCR; TCRdb's copy has only in-frame clones and leaves some out. The sample carries more than 30,000 clones, about four fifths recorded once. From germline, CDR1 is LNHDA and CDR2 SQIVND (reference sequence). The CDR3 is 13 residues long. Trimming removed 10 bases at V and 5 bases at J, with 17 bases between. Comments on this clone: The antigen is not known.

The chain couples TRBV19 to TRBJ1-1; a possible D gene is TRBD1 (5 bases). Sequencing used CD45RA- memory CD4+ T cells from PBMCs. The TCR originated in a human donor with narcolepsy. CDR3 in DNA: TGTGCCATTACCGGGACTTCGGGGACTGAAGCTTTCTTT. Residues: CAITGTSGTEAFF.